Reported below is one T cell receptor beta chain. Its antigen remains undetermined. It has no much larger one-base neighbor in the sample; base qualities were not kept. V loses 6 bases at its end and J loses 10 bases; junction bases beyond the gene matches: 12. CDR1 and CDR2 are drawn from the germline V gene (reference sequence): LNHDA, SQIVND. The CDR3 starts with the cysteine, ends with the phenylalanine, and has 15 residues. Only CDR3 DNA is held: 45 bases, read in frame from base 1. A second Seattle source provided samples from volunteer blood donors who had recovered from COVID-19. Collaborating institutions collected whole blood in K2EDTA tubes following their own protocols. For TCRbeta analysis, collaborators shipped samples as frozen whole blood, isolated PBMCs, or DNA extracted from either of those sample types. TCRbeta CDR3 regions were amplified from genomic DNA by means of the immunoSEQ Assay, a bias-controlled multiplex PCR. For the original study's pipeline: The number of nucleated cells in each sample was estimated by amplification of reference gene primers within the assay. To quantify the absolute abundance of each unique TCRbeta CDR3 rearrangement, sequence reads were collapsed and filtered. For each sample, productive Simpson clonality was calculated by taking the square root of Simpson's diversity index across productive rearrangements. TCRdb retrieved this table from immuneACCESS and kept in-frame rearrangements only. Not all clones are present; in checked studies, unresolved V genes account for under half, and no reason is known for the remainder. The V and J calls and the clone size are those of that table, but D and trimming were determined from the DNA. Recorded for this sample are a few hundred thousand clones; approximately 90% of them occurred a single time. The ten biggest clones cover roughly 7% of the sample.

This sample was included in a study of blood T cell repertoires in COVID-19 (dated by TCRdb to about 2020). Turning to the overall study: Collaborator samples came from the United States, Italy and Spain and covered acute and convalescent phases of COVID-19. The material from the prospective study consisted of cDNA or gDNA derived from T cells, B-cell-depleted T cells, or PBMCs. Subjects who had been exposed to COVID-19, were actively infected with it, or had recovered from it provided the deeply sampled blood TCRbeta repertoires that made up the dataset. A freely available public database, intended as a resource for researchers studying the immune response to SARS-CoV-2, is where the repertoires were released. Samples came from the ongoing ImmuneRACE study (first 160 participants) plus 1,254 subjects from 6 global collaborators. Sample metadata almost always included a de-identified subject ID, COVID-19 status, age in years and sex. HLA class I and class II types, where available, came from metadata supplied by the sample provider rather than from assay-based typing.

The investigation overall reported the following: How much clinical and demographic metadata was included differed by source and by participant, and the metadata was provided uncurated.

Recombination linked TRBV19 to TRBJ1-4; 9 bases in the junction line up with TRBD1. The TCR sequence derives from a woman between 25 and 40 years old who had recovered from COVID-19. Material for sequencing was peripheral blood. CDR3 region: CASSQITGQGRKLFF. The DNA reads TGTGCCAGTAGCCAAATTACGGGACAGGGACGAAAACTGTTTTTT. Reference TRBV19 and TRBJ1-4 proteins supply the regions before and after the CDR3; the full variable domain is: DGGITQSPKYLFRKEGQNVTLSCEQNLNHDAMYWYRQDPGQGLRLIYYSQIVNDFQKGDIAEGYSVSREKKESFPLTVTSAQKNPTAFYLCASSQITGQGRKLFFGSGTQLSVL.